This record looks at one T cell receptor (beta chain) sequence and its context. The data were taken from a study of cytomegalovirus exposure and HLA in healthy donors. Generated by immunoSEQ multiplex PCR, the TCRdb table keeps only in-frame clones and is missing some. This sample yields about 220,000 clones, of which just under 90% are seen a single time; 2.6% belongs to the top ten. CDR1 is KGHSH and CDR2 is LQKENI in the germline V gene. The CDR3 is 14 residues long. The trim removed 4 bases at V and 2 bases at J, leaving 4 bases unmatched. This receptor was obtained from a man aged 18 to 29 in good health and CMV-seronegative. The gene calls are TRBV18 and TRBJ2-7, with 8 positions matching TRBD1. The sequenced sample was PBMCs. CDR3 sequence: CASSRRQGTYEQYF. CDR3 sequence (DNA): TGTGCCAGCTCACGACGACAGGGGACCTACGAGCAGTACTTC. Based on the CDR3 plus reference TRBV18 and TRBJ2-7, the full variable domain is NAGVMQNPRHLVRRRGQEARLRCSPMKGHSHVYWYRQLPEEGLKFMVYLQKENIIDESGMPKERFSAEFPKEGPSILRIQQVVRGDSAAYFCASSRRQGTYEQYFGPGTRLTVT.